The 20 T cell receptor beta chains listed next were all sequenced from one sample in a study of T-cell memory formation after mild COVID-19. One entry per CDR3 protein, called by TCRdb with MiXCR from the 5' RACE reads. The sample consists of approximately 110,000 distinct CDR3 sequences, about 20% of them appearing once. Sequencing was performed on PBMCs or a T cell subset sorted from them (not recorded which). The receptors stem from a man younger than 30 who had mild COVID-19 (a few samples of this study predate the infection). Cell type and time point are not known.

The CDR3 loop reads CASSGRDSHYEQYF. CDR3 coding DNA: TGTGCCAGCAGCGGCCGGGACAGTCACTACGAGCAGTACTTC. The genes are TRBV9 and TRBJ2-7; 7 bases fit TRBD1. CDR3 size: 14 residues. Germline V CDR1 and CDR2: SGDLS, YYNGEE. V lost 3 bases and J lost 3; bases outside the gene matches: 6.

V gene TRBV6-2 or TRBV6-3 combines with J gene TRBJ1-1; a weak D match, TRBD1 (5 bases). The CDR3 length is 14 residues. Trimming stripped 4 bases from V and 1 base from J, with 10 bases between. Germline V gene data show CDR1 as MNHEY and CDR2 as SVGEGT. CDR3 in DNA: TGTGCCAGCAGTTCTGGGGCAGGGAACACTGAAGCTTTCTTT. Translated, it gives CASSSGAGNTEAFF.

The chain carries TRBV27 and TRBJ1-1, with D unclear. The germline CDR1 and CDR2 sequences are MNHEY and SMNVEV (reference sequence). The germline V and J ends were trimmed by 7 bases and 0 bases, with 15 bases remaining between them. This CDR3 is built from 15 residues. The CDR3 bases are TGTGCCAGCAATCCTGCGGGTGTGATGAACACTGAAGCTTTCTTT. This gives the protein CASNPAGVMNTEAFF.

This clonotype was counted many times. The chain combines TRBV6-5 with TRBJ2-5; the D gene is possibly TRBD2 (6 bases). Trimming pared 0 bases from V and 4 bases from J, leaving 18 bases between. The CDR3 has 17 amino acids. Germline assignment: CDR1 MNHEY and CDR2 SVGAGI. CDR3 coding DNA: TGTGCCAGCAGTTACTCGAGTATTCCGAGCGGGCGAGAGACCCAGTACTTC. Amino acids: CASSYSSIPSGRETQYF.

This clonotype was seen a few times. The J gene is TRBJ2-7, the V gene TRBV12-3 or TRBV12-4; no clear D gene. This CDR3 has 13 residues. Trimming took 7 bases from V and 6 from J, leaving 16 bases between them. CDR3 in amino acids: CASTLGRRLEQYF. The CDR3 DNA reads TGTGCCAGCACCTTAGGAAGGAGACTCGAGCAGTACTTC.

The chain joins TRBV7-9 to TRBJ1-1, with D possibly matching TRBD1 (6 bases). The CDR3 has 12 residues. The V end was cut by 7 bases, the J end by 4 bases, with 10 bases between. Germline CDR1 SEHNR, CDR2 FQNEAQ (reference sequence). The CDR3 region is CASTSGATEAFF. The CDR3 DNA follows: TGTGCCAGCACCTCGGGGGCCACTGAAGCTTTCTTT. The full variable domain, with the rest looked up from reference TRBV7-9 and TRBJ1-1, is DTGVSQNPRHKITKRGQNVTFRCDPISEHNRLYWYRQTLGQGPEFLTYFQNEAQLEKSRLLSDRFSAERPKGSFSTLEIQRTEQGDSAMYLCASTSGATEAFFGQGTRLTVV.

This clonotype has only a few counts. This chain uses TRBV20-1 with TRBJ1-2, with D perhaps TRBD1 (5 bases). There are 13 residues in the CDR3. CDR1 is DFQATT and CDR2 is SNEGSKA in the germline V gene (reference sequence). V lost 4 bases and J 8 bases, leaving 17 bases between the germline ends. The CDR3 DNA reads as TGCAGTGCTATCACAGACACCCGGGGGGGCTACACCTTC. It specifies CSAITDTRGGYTF.

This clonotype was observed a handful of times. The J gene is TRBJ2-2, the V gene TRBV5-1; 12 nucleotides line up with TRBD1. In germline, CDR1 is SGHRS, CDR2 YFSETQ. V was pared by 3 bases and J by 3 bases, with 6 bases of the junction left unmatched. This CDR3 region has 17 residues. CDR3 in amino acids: CASSYRDRGRDTGELFF. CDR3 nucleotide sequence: TGCGCCAGCAGCTACCGGGACAGGGGGCGGGACACCGGGGAGCTGTTTTTT.

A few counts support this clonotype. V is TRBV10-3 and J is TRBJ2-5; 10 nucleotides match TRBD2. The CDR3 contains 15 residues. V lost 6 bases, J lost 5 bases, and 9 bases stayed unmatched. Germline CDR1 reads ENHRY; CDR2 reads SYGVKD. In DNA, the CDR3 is TGTGCCATCAGGGCTAGCGGGGGCTTTTGGGAGACCCAGTACTTC. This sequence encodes CAIRASGGFWETQYF.

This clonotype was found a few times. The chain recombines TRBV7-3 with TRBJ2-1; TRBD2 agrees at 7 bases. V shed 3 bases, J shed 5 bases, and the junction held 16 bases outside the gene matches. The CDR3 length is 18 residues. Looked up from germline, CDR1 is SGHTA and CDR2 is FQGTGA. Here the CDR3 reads CASSFRPLLASANNEQFF. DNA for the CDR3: TGTGCCAGCAGCTTCAGGCCCTTACTAGCGTCCGCCAACAATGAGCAGTTCTTC.

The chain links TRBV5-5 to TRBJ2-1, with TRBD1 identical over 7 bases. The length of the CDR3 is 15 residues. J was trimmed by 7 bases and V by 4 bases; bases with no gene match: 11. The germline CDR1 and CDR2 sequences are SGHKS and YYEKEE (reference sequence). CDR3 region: CASSQTGTDWNEQFF. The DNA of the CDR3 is TGTGCCAGCAGCCAAACAGGGACAGATTGGAATGAGCAGTTCTTC.

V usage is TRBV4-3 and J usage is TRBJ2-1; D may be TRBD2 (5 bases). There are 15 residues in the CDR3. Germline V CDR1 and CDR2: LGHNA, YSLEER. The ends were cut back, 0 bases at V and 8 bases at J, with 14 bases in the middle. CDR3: CASSQEIGLRDEQFF. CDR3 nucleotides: TGCGCCAGCAGCCAAGAGATCGGCCTGAGGGATGAGCAGTTCTTC.

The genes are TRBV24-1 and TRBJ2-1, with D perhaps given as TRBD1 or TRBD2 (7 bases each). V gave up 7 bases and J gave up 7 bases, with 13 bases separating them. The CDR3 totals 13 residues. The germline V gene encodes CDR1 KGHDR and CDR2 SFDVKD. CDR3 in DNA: TGTGCCACCAGGGGGGGGACAGCTAATGAGCAGTTCTTC. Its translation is CATRGGTANEQFF.

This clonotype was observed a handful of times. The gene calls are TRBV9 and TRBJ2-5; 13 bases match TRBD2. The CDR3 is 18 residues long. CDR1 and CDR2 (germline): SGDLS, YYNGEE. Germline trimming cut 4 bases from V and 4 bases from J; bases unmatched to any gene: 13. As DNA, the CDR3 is TGTGCCAGCAGCCCCACTCGGACTAGCGGGGGTGGTCGAGAGACCCAGTACTTC. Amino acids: CASSPTRTSGGGRETQYF.

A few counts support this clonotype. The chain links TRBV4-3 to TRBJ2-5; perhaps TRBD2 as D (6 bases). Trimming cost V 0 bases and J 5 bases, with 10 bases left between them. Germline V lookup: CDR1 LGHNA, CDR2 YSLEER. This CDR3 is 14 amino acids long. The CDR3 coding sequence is TGCGCCAGCAGCCAAGATAGAGGGAGGGAGACCCAGTACTTC. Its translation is CASSQDRGRETQYF.

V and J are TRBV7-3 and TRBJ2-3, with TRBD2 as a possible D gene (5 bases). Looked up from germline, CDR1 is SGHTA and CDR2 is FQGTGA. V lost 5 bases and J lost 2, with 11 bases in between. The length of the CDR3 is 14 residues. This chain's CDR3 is CASSPLAPTDTQYF. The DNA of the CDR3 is TGTGCCAGCAGCCCCCTAGCTCCCACAGATACGCAGTATTTT. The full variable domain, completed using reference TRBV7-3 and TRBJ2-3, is GAGVSQTPSNKVTEKGKYVELRCDPISGHTALYWYRQSLGQGPEFLIYFQGTGAADDSGLPNDRFFAVRPEGSVSTLKIQRTERGDSAVYLCASSPLAPTDTQYFGPGTRLTVL.

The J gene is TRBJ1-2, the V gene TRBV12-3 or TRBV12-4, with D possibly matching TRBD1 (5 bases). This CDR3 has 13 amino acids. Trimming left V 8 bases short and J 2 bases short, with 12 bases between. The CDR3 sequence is CASGGAWNYGYTF. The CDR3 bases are TGTGCCAGCGGTGGGGCATGGAACTATGGCTACACCTTC.

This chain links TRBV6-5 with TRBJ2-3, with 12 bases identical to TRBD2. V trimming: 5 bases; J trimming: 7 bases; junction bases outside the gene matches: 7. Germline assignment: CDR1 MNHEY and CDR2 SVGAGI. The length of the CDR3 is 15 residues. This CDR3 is CASSPLAGGHHTQYF. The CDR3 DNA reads TGTGCCAGCAGTCCACTAGCGGGGGGTCATCATACGCAGTATTTT.

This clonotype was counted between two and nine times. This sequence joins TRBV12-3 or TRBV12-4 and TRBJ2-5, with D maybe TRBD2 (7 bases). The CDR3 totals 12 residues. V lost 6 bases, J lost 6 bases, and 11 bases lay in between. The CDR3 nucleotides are TGTGCCAGCAGCAGGGGAGGGAAGACCCAGTACTTC. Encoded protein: CASSRGGKTQYF.

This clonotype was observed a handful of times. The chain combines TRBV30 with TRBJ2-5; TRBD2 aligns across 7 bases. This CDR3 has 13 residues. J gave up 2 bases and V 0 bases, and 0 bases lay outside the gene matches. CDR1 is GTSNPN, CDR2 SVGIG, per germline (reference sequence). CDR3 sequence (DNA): TGTGCCTGGAGTGTAGCGGGGCAAGAGACCCAGTACTTC. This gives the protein CAWSVAGQETQYF. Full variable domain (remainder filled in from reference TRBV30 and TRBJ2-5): SQTIHQWPATLVQPVGSPLSLECTVEGTSNPNLYWYRQAAGRGLQLLFYSVGIGQISSEVPQNLSASRPQDRQFILSSKKLLLSDSGFYLCAWSVAGQETQYFGPGTRLLVL.